This TCR beta chain came from a study of cytomegalovirus exposure and HLA in healthy donors. At the level of the study: Inside one of the first data releases sat about 85 million unique TCRs taken from HLA-typed donors.

Trimming removed 3 bases from V and 2 bases from J, with 10 bases in between. The CDR3 loop spans 13 amino acids. Germline CDR1 and CDR2: GTSNPN and SVGIG (reference sequence). The PCR had 60 Vbeta and 13 Jbeta primers. Generated by immunoSEQ multiplex PCR, the TCRdb table keeps only in-frame clones and is missing some. The sample consists of under 200,000 clones, about four fifths of them appearing once. Regarding the study as a whole: After further analysis at a later stage, some 15,000 TCR beta sequences were associated with HLA alleles at 0.05 false discovery rate.

A note on this clone: Its target is unknown.

The TCR comes from a woman between 50 and 59 years old in good health and CMV-seronegative. The V and J genes are TRBV30 and TRBJ1-1, with D unresolved. Sample: PBMCs. CDR3 sequence reads: CAWRAGFNTEAFF. In nucleotides, the CDR3 is TGTGCCTGGAGGGCGGGTTTCAACACTGAAGCTTTCTTT.